A single sample gave rise to the 15 T cell receptor beta chains below, sequenced in a study of T cell changes during pregnancy in multiple sclerosis. Profiling relied on immunoSEQ multiplex PCR, and the TCRdb table lists in-frame clones only, not all of them. Among tens of thousands of clones, around 90% were seen once, and the ten largest hold approximately 1.8%. The source was peripheral blood, collected in the first trimester of pregnancy. These receptor sequences come from a female donor with multiple sclerosis, enrolled in a pregnancy study.

This chain uses TRBV30 with TRBJ1-5; 8 bases align to TRBD1. Germline V gene lookup returns CDR1 GTSNPN and CDR2 SVGIG (reference sequence). This CDR3 is 15 amino acids long. The trim removed 2 bases at V and 2 bases at J, leaving 5 bases unmatched. In nucleotides, the CDR3 is TGTGCCTGGAGTTTCGGGACAGGCGGCAATCAGCCCCAGCATTTT. Its protein is CAWSFGTGGNQPQHF.

The chain couples TRBV19 to TRBJ1-5; no clear D. Germline-derived CDR1 and CDR2 are LNHDA and SQIVND (reference sequence). The CDR3 consists of 14 residues. V was cut by 7 bases and J by 4 bases, with 14 bases left in between. The DNA of the CDR3 is TGTGCCAGTAATATGGTCGAGTGGAATCAGCCCCAGCATTTT. It is translated as CASNMVEWNQPQHF.

The chain recombines TRBV5-4 with TRBJ2-1; the match to TRBD2 covers 7 bases. The CDR3 totals 15 residues. CDR1 SGHNT and CDR2 YYREEE come from the germline V gene (reference sequence). Germline trimming cut 2 bases from V and 4 bases from J; bases unmatched to any gene: 6. The CDR3 nucleotides read TGTGCCAGCAGCTTAGGTGGGAGGGCATACAATGAGCAGTTCTTC. Residues: CASSLGGRAYNEQFF.

The chain is built from TRBV4-2 and TRBJ2-7; 7 nucleotides align to TRBD2. The CDR3 has 16 amino acids. J gave up 7 bases and V 0 bases, and 12 bases lay outside the gene matches. Germline-derived CDR1 and CDR2 are LGHNA and YNFKEQ. Here the CDR3 DNA reads TGTGCCAGCAGCCAAGACCTAGTGGGAGGGCCGCGGGAGCAGTACTTC. This encodes CASSQDLVGGPREQYF.

The CDR3 loop reads CASSLNRGDGYTF. The CDR3 DNA sequence: TGTGCCAGCAGCTTAAACAGGGGGGATGGCTACACCTTC. The rearrangement links TRBV7-9 to TRBJ1-2, with 8 positions matching TRBD1. The CDR3 contains 13 residues. The junction had 2 bases not matched to a gene; V was cut back by 2 bases and J by 6 bases. Germline V lookup: CDR1 SEHNR, CDR2 FQNEAQ (reference sequence).

This sequence joins TRBV19 and TRBJ2-7; 10 bases are shared with TRBD1. In germline, CDR1 is LNHDA, CDR2 SQIVND (reference sequence). The CDR3 spans 16 residues. With V trimmed by 5 bases and J by 2 bases, 9 bases remained unmatched. CDR3 sequence (DNA): TGTGCCAGTAGTCCCGGGACGGGACAGGGGACCTACGAGCAGTACTTC. Protein sequence: CASSPGTGQGTYEQYF.

The V call is TRBV30, the J call TRBJ2-1; possible D gene TRBD2, 6 bases. CDR3 size: 12 residues. Trimming left V 4 bases short and J 14 bases short, with 18 bases between. The germline CDR1 and CDR2 sequences are GTSNPN and SVGIG (reference sequence). The CDR3 here is CAWTSSQRVEFF. DNA of the CDR3: TGTGCCTGGACCTCGAGCCAGCGGGTTGAGTTCTTC.

The rearrangement uses TRBV28 and TRBJ2-1; 10 nucleotides agree with TRBD2. The V gene end was trimmed by 3 bases and the J gene end by 6 bases; junction bases not matched to a gene: 14. The CDR3 runs 18 residues. Germline loops: CDR1 MDHEN, CDR2 SYDVKM. CDR3 loop: CASSFGERLAGVTNEQFF. CDR3 bases: TGTGCCAGCAGTTTTGGGGAACGGCTAGCGGGAGTTACCAATGAGCAGTTCTTC.

This sequence joins TRBV6-4 and TRBJ2-2, with 7 nucleotides matching TRBD2. This CDR3 comprises 15 residues. Trimming took 3 bases from V and 5 from J; bases not matched to a gene: 6. CDR1 and CDR2 from the germline V gene are MRHNA and SNTAGT. The CDR3 protein is CASSEYAGETGELFF. Written as DNA, the CDR3 is TGTGCCAGCAGTGAGTACGCGGGAGAGACCGGGGAGCTGTTTTTT.

This chain links TRBV6-6 with TRBJ1-1; the D is unclear. This CDR3 comprises 14 residues. Germline V gives CDR1 MNHNY, CDR2 SVGAGI (reference sequence). V lost 4 bases and J lost 4, with 13 bases in between. This CDR3 reads CASSFSGVGTEAFF. CDR3 bases: TGTGCCAGCAGTTTTTCCGGGGTAGGCACTGAAGCTTTCTTT.

This chain connects TRBV28 to TRBJ1-5, with D perhaps TRBD1 (5 bases). The CDR3 sequence is 17 residues long. V lost 2 bases to trimming and J lost 0 bases, with 14 bases between them. Looked up from germline, CDR1 is MDHEN and CDR2 is SYDVKM. CDR3 bases: TGTGCCAGCAGTTTAGCGCAGGGCCCATATAGCAATCAGCCCCAGCATTTT. This sequence encodes CASSLAQGPYSNQPQHF.

The rearrangement uses TRBV7-3 and TRBJ1-4; 11 bases are shared with TRBD1. J gave up 7 bases and V 2 bases, and 6 bases lay outside the gene matches. The CDR3 is 16 residues long. CDR1 and CDR2 (germline): SGHTA, FQGTGA. This chain's CDR3 is CASSLDAGQGVEKLFF. The CDR3 region has the DNA TGTGCCAGCAGCTTAGATGCGGGACAGGGGGTTGAAAAACTGTTTTTT.

The count of this clone is one. The chain recombines TRBV7-9 with TRBJ1-1; D may be TRBD1 (6 bases). The length of the CDR3 is 15 residues. Looked up from germline, CDR1 is SEHNR and CDR2 is FQNEAQ (reference sequence). V was clipped by 0 bases and J by 5 bases, with 13 bases between them. The CDR3: CASSLARDTDTEAFF. CDR3 nucleotides: TGTGCCAGCAGCTTAGCTCGGGACACCGATACTGAAGCTTTCTTT.

The chain combines TRBV28 with TRBJ2-2, with D perhaps TRBD1 (5 bases). The V end was cut by 8 bases, the J end by 1 base, with 8 bases between. Germline lookup yields CDR1 MDHEN and CDR2 SYDVKM. This CDR3 is built from 13 residues. The CDR3 nucleotides are TGTGCCAGCTTCGGACAGAACACCGGGGAGCTGTTTTTT. It codes for CASFGQNTGELFF.

The sample holds one count of this clone. The J gene is TRBJ2-3, the V gene TRBV29-1; 8 nucleotides match TRBD2. V lost 1 base and J lost 2; bases outside the gene matches: 5. The CDR3 totals 15 residues. The germline gives CDR1 SQVTM, CDR2 ANQGSEA. Written as DNA, the CDR3 is TGCAGCGTTGAAGGTTCTAGCGGGCTCACAGATACGCAGTATTTT. Residues: CSVEGSSGLTDTQYF.